These T cell receptor beta chains were read from a single sample in a study of CD8 T cells in ankylosing spondylitis. TCRdb used MiXCR to reprocess the 5' RACE reads, holding one entry per CDR3 protein. This table holds tens of thousands of distinct CDR3 sequences, about 6.2% found once. Sequencing was carried out using synovial fluid, either unsorted or a sorted T cell fraction (not recorded which). These receptors were obtained from a male donor with ankylosing spondylitis. Both conserved end residues are part of each CDR3. Each record gives: clone size, J gene, D gene, V gene, CDR3 length, CDR3 DNA, CDR3 protein. The D gene is left open where the match is weak. The size entry is marked missing in some rows and otherwise reads once, few, many or a size class.

>.|TRBJ2-7|.|TRBV18|15
TGTGCCAGCTCACCACCGTACGGGGAGTCCTACGAGCAGTACTTC
CASSPPYGESYEQYF
>.|TRBJ2-5|.|TRBV5-6|14
TGTGCCAGCAGCTTAGTATCTTCCAGGGAGACCCAGTACTTC
CASSLVSSRETQYF
>few|TRBJ2-7|TRBD2|TRBV5-4|16
TGTGCCAGCAGCTTCGGACTAGCGGGAGGCAGGTACGAGCAGTACTTC
CASSFGLAGGRYEQYF
>many|TRBJ2-1|TRBD2|TRBV20-1|16
TGCAGTGCTTCCCCTAGCGGGGGGTTCTCCTACAATGAGCAGTTCTTC
CSASPSGGFSYNEQFF
>many|TRBJ2-3|.|TRBV29-1|16
TGCAGCGTTGAAGTATTAGGGAGAGGGGGCACAGATACGCAGTATTTT
CSVEVLGRGGTDTQYF
>few|TRBJ2-2|.|TRBV4-3|16
TGCGCCAGCAGCCAAGGTCCGGGCAGTAACACCGGGGAGCTGTTTTTT
CASSQGPGSNTGELFF
>many|TRBJ2-1|.|TRBV20-1|15
TGCAGTGCTCCCGAAGCTCGAGGTTCCTACAATGAGCAGTTCTTC
CSAPEARGSYNEQFF
>many|TRBJ2-1|TRBD2|TRBV10-3|13
TGTGCCATCAATCCTAGCGGGAGGGGTGAGCAGTTCTTC
CAINPSGRGEQFF
>few|TRBJ2-1|TRBD1|TRBV11-3|15
TGTGCCAGCACCTTAACTGGGACAGGGGGCAATGAGCAGTTCTTC
CASTLTGTGGNEQFF
>many|TRBJ1-1|.|TRBV7-8|13
TGTGCCAGCAGCTTAGTGGTCGGGGCTGAAGCTTTCTTT
CASSLVVGAEAFF
>.|TRBJ2-1|.|TRBV9|15
TGTGCCAGCAGCGTAGTCCCAGAGTCCTACAATGAGCAGTTCTTC
CASSVVPESYNEQFF
>few|TRBJ2-2|.|TRBV19|16
TGTGCCAGTAGTATTGTGTTTGATGTGGACACCGGGGAGCTGTTTTTT
CASSIVFDVDTGELFF
>.|TRBJ1-2|TRBD1|TRBV2|16
TGTGCCAGCAGTCCAACCGGGACAGGGGGCGATTATGGCTACACCTTC
CASSPTGTGGDYGYTF
>few|TRBJ2-3|.|TRBV7-3|15
TGTGCCAGCGGCCTGGCAGGGTCGGCCGGGGCTACGCAGTATTTT
CASGLAGSAGATQYF
>.|TRBJ2-2|TRBD1|TRBV12-3/TRBV12-4|16
TGTGCCAGCAGGAGCCGACAGGGACGGAACACCGGGGAGCTGTTTTTT
CASRSRQGRNTGELFF
>.|TRBJ1-2|.|TRBV6-1|14
TGTGCCAGCGGGGGTGGAAGGGGGTACTATGGCTACACCTTC
CASGGGRGYYGYTF
>few|TRBJ1-4|.|TRBV20-1|12
TGCAGTGCTACGAACCACAGGGAGAAACTGTTTTTT
CSATNHREKLFF
>.|TRBJ2-6|.|TRBV7-3|12
TGTGCCAGCAGCTCTGGGGCCAACGTCCTGACTTTC
CASSSGANVLTF
>.|TRBJ2-7|.|TRBV5-1|14
TGCGCCAGCAGCTTGTTTCAGGGGAACCACGAGCAGTACTTC
CASSLFQGNHEQYF